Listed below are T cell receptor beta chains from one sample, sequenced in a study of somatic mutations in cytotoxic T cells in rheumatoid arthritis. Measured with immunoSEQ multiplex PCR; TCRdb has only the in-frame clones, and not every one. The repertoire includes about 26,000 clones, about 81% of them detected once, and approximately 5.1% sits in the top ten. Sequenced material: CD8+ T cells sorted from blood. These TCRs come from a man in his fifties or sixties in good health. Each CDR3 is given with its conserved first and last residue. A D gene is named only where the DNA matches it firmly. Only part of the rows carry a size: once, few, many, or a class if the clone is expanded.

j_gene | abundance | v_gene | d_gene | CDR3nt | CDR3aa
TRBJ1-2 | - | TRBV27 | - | TGTGCCAGCAGTTTATACGGGGGTGAGGGCTACACCTTC | CASSLYGGEGYTF
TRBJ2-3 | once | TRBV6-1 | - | TGTGCCAGCAGTGAACGTGGGGGAGTAACAAATACGCAGTATTTT | CASSERGGVTNTQYF
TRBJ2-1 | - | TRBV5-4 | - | TGTGCCAGCAGCTTAAAACTAGAAAAGGGCAATGAGCAGTTCTTC | CASSLKLEKGNEQFF
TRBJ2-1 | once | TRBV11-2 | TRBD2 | TGTGCCAGCAGCCTTAGCGGGAGCCCCTACAATGAGCAGTTCTTC | CASSLSGSPYNEQFF
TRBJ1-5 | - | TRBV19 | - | TGTGCCAGCAAACCACGGGAGTATAGCAATCAGCCCCAGCATTTT | CASKPREYSNQPQHF
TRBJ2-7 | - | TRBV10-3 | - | TGTGCCATCAGTGGCCGGGATCAGGGGTCCTACGAGCAGTACTTC | CAISGRDQGSYEQYF
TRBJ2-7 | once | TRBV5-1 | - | TGCGCCAGCAGCTGGCGGGGACTCTCTCCCGTTGACGAGCAGTACTTC | CASSWRGLSPVDEQYF
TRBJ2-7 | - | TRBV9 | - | TGTGCCAGCAGCCCCCGATCCCTAGGGGGGTCCTACGAGCAGTACTTC | CASSPRSLGGSYEQYF
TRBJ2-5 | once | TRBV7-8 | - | TGTGCCAGCAGCTTGACAAACCTGGGAGAGACCCAGTACTTC | CASSLTNLGETQYF
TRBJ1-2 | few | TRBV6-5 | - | TGTGCCAGCAGTTACTCACCTAGGGCACACTATGGCTACACCTTC | CASSYSPRAHYGYTF
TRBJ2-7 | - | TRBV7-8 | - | TGTGCCAGCAGCCCCGGACAGCCACTTAACTCCTACGAGCAGTACTTC | CASSPGQPLNSYEQYF
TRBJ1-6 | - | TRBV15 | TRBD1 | TGTGCCACCAAGACAGGGGTGGATTCACCCCTCCACTTT | CATKTGVDSPLHF
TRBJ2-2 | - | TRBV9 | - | TGTGCCAGCAGTTCGACAGGAACCAAAGCCGGGGAGCTGTTTTTT | CASSSTGTKAGELFF
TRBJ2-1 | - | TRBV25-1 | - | TGTGCCAGCAGTGAATCGGGGGGCCGTGATGAGCAGTTCTTC | CASSESGGRDEQFF
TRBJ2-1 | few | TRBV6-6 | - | TGTGCCAGCATACAGGTCGATGAGCAGTTCTTC | CASIQVDEQFF
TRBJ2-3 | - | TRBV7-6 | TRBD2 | TGTGCCAGCAGCATAGGACTAGCGGGAGGGCTGCAAGATACGCAGTATTTT | CASSIGLAGGLQDTQYF
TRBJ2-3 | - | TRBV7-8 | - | TGTGCCAGCAGCTTAGCGGGAGAGCCAGATACGCAGTATTTT | CASSLAGEPDTQYF
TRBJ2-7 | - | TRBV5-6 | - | TGTGCCAGCAGCTTGGCGAATGACTACGAGCAGTACTTC | CASSLANDYEQYF
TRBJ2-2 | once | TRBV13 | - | TGTGCCAGCAGCTTAGAGGGGGAGGAGGCTACCGGGGAGCTGTTTTTT | CASSLEGEEATGELFF
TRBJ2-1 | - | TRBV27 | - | TGTGCCAGCAGTTTTGTACAGGAACACAATGAGCAGTTCTTC | CASSFVQEHNEQFF
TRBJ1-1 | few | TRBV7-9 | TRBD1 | TGTGCCAGCAGCTTAGGGACAGGAAACACTGAAGCTTTCTTT | CASSLGTGNTEAFF
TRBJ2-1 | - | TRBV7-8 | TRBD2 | TGTGCCAGCAGCTTAGCGTCGGGAGCGGGATATGAGCAGTTCTTC | CASSLASGAGYEQFF
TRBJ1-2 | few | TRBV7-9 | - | TGTGCCAGCAGCTTCGAAGGCCTACAGGACGGCTACACCTTC | CASSFEGLQDGYTF
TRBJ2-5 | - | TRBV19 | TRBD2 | TGTGCCAGTAGTATAGATGGGTGGACTAGCGGCTTACAAGAGACCCAGTACTTC | CASSIDGWTSGLQETQYF
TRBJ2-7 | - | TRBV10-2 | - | TGCGCCAGCTACCGCTCCTACGAGCAGTACTTC | CASYRSYEQYF
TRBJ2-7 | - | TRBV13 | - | TGTGCCAGCAGCTCGAACCGGGAAAACCCTTACGAGCAGTACTTC | CASSSNRENPYEQYF
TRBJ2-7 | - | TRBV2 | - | TGTGCCAGCAGTGATGGATTTCAGGGCCTCTGGGACTACGAGCAGTACTTC | CASSDGFQGLWDYEQYF
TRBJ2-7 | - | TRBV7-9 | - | TGTGCCAGCAGCTCGGGAGTCAACTACGAGCAGTACTTC | CASSSGVNYEQYF
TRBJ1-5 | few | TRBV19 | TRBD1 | TGTGCCAGTAGAAGGACAGGGGGCTCGGAGCCCCAGCATTTT | CASRRTGGSEPQHF
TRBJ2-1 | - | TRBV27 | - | TGTGCCAGCAGTCCCCGACAGGGCGGGGGCAATGAGCAGTTCTTC | CASSPRQGGGNEQFF
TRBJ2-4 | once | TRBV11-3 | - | TGTGCCAGCAGAGATAGACAGGCGGAAAACATTCAGTACTTC | CASRDRQAENIQYF
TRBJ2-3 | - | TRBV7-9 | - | TGTGCCAGCAGCTTAGGTATGGCGGACACAGATACGCAGTATTTT | CASSLGMADTDTQYF
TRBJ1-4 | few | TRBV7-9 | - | TGTGCCAGCAGCTTTTCGGAAGAGAATGAAAAACTGTTTTTT | CASSFSEENEKLFF
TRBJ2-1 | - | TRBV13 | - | TGTGCCAGCAGCTCCCAGCGGCTCTACAATGAGCAGTTCTTC | CASSSQRLYNEQFF
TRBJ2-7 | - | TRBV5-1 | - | TGCGCCAGCAGCTTGGTTGTAGGGAGCTCCTACGAGCAGTACTTC | CASSLVVGSSYEQYF
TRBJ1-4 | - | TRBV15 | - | TGTGCCACCAGCCCCGACGGAAGTAATGAAAAACTGTTTTTT | CATSPDGSNEKLFF
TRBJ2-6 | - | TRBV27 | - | TGTGCCAGCAGTTTAACCGACAGGACCCTCTCTGGGGCCAACGTCCTGACTTTC | CASSLTDRTLSGANVLTF
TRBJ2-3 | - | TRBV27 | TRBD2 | TGTGCCAGCAGTCCCCTTATCGCGGGAGTGCATACGCAGTATTTT | CASSPLIAGVHTQYF
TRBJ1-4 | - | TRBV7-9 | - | TGTGCCGGCAGCTTAGAGGCTGGGGTGAGGGCTAATGAAAAACTGTTTTTT | CAGSLEAGVRANEKLFF